The next 30 T cell receptor beta chains were all read from a single sample in a study of blood T cell repertoires in COVID-19. Here immunoSEQ multiplex PCR was the method, and the copy in TCRdb shows in-frame clones only, minus some. Of about 250,000 clones listed, approximately 85% are singletons. The material sequenced was peripheral blood. The receptors originated from a man aged 45-60 years with acute or convalescent COVID-19.

This clone occurred a few times. The genes are TRBV4-1 and TRBJ2-3; D is uncertain. This CDR3 is built from 14 residues. V was pared by 4 bases and J by 0 bases, with 8 bases between. Germline loops: CDR1 MGHRA, CDR2 YSYEKL. CDR3 residues: CASSLFTSTDTQYF. The CDR3 DNA sequence: TGCGCCAGCAGCCTCTTTACTAGCACAGATACGCAGTATTTT.

The CDR3 region is CASSYSIQGLGYTF. CDR3 sequence (DNA): TGTGCCAGCAGTTACTCGATACAGGGGCTTGGCTACACCTTC. This chain connects TRBV6-5 to TRBJ1-2, with 7 bases identical to TRBD1. CDR3 length equals 14 residues. The ends lost 0 bases at V and 7 bases at J; junction bases unmatched: 5. Germline V gene sequence: CDR1 MNHEY, CDR2 SVGAGI.

This clone was observed a single time. The genes are TRBV4-2 and TRBJ1-1; a possible D gene is TRBD1 (5 bases). The CDR3 is 18 amino acids. V was trimmed by 1 base and J by 3 bases, leaving 21 bases between them. CDR1 and CDR2 from the germline V gene are LGHNA and YNFKEQ. The CDR3 nucleotides read TGTGCCAGCAGCCAAGTCGGTTCAGTCGGGGGTCGGCACACTGAAGCTTTCTTT. Translating gives CASSQVGSVGGRHTEAFF.

This chain connects TRBV6-5 to TRBJ2-7; TRBD1 matches at 7 bases. J lost 0 bases, V lost 2 bases, and 7 bases had no gene match. CDR3 length: 16 residues. Germline V lookup: CDR1 MNHEY, CDR2 SVGAGI. CDR3 DNA: TGTGCCAGCAGTTACGTACCGGGACAGAGCTCCTACGAGCAGTACTTC. Protein sequence: CASSYVPGQSSYEQYF.

Here the CDR3 reads CASSYYGQGPNYGYTF. For the CDR3, the DNA is TGTGCCAGCAGTTACTACGGACAGGGGCCGAACTATGGCTACACCTTC. The chain joins TRBV6-5 to TRBJ1-2, with TRBD1 matching 9 bases. With 1 base clipped from V and 2 bases from J, the junction kept 5 bases outside the gene matches. Looked up from germline, CDR1 is MNHEY and CDR2 is SVGAGI. This CDR3 spans 16 amino acids.

This chain joins TRBV7-6 and TRBJ2-2; 9 bases align to TRBD1. The CDR3 consists of 17 residues. Per the germline V gene, CDR1 is SGHVS and CDR2 is FNYEAQ. The J segment lost 5 bases and the V segment lost 5 bases, leaving 12 bases of the junction unmatched. CDR3 in amino acids: CASSQRAGTGITGELFF. The CDR3 nucleotides are TGTGCCAGCAGCCAGAGAGCCGGGACAGGGATAACCGGGGAGCTGTTTTTT. Drawing the rest from reference TRBV7-6 and TRBJ2-2, the complete variable domain is GAGVSQSPRYKVTKRGQDVALRCDPISGHVSLYWYRQALGQGPEFLTYFNYEAQQDKSGLPNDRFSAERPEGSISTLTIQRTEQRDSAMYRCASSQRAGTGITGELFFGEGSRLTVL.

The rearrangement joins TRBV3-1 (or the pseudogene TRBV3-2) to TRBJ2-1, with TRBD2 as a possible D gene (5 bases). Trimming pared 1 base from V and 7 bases from J, leaving 14 bases between. The CDR3 sequence is 15 residues long. From germline, CDR1 is LGHDT and CDR2 YNNKEL (reference sequence). The DNA for the CDR3 is TGTGCCAGCAGCCAAGCCACTCTCGGCGGGAATGAGCAGTTCTTC. Amino acids: CASSQATLGGNEQFF.

V and J are TRBV25-1 and TRBJ2-7, with D perhaps matching TRBD2 (6 bases). V was shortened by 8 bases and J by 6 bases, with 20 bases between the two germline ends. Germline V CDR1 and CDR2: MGHDK, SYGVNS. The CDR3 totals 14 residues. CDR3 DNA sequence: TGTGCCAGCCGGGGGACGGACAAACTTTTCGAGCAGTACTTC. The encoded protein is CASRGTDKLFEQYF.

Ten or more counts support this clone. The chain links TRBV11-2 to TRBJ1-1, with D maybe TRBD1 (5 bases). The CDR3 contains 13 residues. Trimming took off 5 bases at V and 4 bases at J, with 11 bases between the two ends. Germline CDR1 SGHAT, CDR2 FQNNGV. The CDR3 sequence: CASSVQGGTEAFF. The CDR3, as DNA: TGTGCCAGCAGCGTTCAGGGAGGCACTGAAGCTTTCTTT.

The chain uses TRBV7-9 and TRBJ1-5, with unresolved D. The CDR3 extends over 14 amino acids. Trimming removed 2 bases at V and 9 bases at J, with 14 bases between. Looked up from germline, CDR1 is SEHNR and CDR2 is FQNEAQ (reference sequence). The CDR3 here is CASSLPGEGWPQHF. The CDR3, as DNA: TGTGCCAGCAGCTTACCAGGTGAGGGTTGGCCCCAGCATTTT.

This clone was detected once. The rearrangement joins TRBV24-1 to TRBJ1-6; D may be TRBD1 (5 bases). The CDR3 loop spans 14 amino acids. CDR1 KGHDR and CDR2 SFDVKD come from the germline V gene. Trimming removed 4 bases at V and 10 bases at J, with 13 bases between. In nucleotides, the CDR3 is TGTGCCACCAGTGAAACAGGAGGGAACTCACCCCTCCACTTT. It encodes CATSETGGNSPLHF.

V and J are TRBV14 and TRBJ1-6; TRBD1 agrees at 11 bases. The germline CDR1 and CDR2 sequences are SGHDN and FVKESK. The CDR3 has 16 amino acids. J lost 10 bases, V lost 2 bases, and 7 bases had no gene match. The CDR3 here is CASSQRTGGYRSPLHF. The CDR3 nucleotides are TGTGCCAGCAGCCAAAGGACAGGGGGCTATAGATCACCCCTCCACTTT.

This chain uses TRBV7-3 with TRBJ1-1; tentative D call: TRBD1 (6 bases). V was clipped by 5 bases and J by 4 bases, with 14 bases between them. The CDR3 contains 14 residues. CDR1 is SGHTA and CDR2 is FQGTGA in the germline V gene. This chain's CDR3 is CASSVSGGVTEAFF. CDR3 bases: TGTGCCAGCAGCGTATCGGGGGGCGTCACTGAAGCTTTCTTT.

The rearrangement links TRBV6-6 to TRBJ1-5, with 7 bases matching TRBD1. This CDR3 contains 14 residues. The V gene end was trimmed by 6 bases and the J gene end by 3 bases; junction bases not matched to a gene: 5. Looked up from germline, CDR1 is MNHNY and CDR2 is SVGAGI (reference sequence). CDR3: CASRIQGNNQPQHF. The CDR3 DNA reads TGTGCCAGCAGGATACAGGGGAACAATCAGCCCCAGCATTTT.

Turning to this clone: This specimen includes other DNA sequences encoding the same CDR3. The gene calls are TRBV6-2 or TRBV6-3 and TRBJ2-7; a possible D gene is TRBD1 (5 bases). The germline CDR1 and CDR2 sequences are MNHEY and SVGEGT. This CDR3 has 14 amino acids. V was pared by 2 bases and J by 2 bases, with 10 bases between. The CDR3 loop is CASSYPQGPYEQYF. The DNA for the CDR3 is TGTGCCAGCAGTTACCCTCAGGGCCCCTACGAGCAGTACTTC.

The rearrangement uses TRBV3-1 (or the pseudogene TRBV3-2) and TRBJ2-7, with D perhaps TRBD2 (7 bases). This CDR3 has 15 residues. Germline CDR1 reads LGHDT; CDR2 reads YNNKEL (reference sequence). V was shortened by 0 bases and J by 2 bases, with 11 bases between the two germline ends. This CDR3 reads CASSQDWRGPYEQYF. The CDR3 nucleotides are TGTGCCAGCAGCCAAGATTGGCGGGGGCCCTACGAGCAGTACTTC.

This clone was picked up a small number of times. The chain joins TRBV3-1 (or the pseudogene TRBV3-2) to TRBJ1-1; D gene ambiguous. The V and J ends lost 2 bases and 9 bases respectively, with 10 bases between them. The CDR3 is 12 amino acids. Germline-derived CDR1 and CDR2 are LGHDT and YNNKEL (reference sequence). The CDR3 bases are TGTGCCAGCAGCCAATCGGAGGGAAAAGCTTTCTTT. Translating it yields CASSQSEGKAFF.

This clone was recorded a few times. The rearrangement joins TRBV7-6 to TRBJ1-5; a weak D match, TRBD1 (6 bases). CDR3 length equals 17 residues. Germline values: CDR1 SGHVS, CDR2 FNYEAQ. V lost 0 bases, J lost 0 bases, and 12 bases lay in between. The CDR3 DNA reads as TGTGCCAGCAGCTTAGCGCTCGACAGGTATAGCAATCAGCCCCAGCATTTT. This gives the protein CASSLALDRYSNQPQHF.

This rearrangement joins TRBV2 to TRBJ1-3, with 9 bases matching TRBD1. The CDR3 is 15 residues long. Germline CDR1 SNHLY, CDR2 FYNNEI. With 1 base clipped from V and 4 bases from J, the junction kept 2 bases outside the gene matches. The CDR3 loop reads CASSEGGQGGNTIYF. CDR3 nucleotides: TGTGCCAGCAGTGAAGGAGGACAGGGGGGAAACACCATATATTTT.

A single count supports this clone. The V and J genes are TRBV15 and TRBJ2-5; D possibly corresponds to TRBD2 (6 bases). Germline CDR1 LNHNV, CDR2 YYDKDF (reference sequence). Trimming left V 0 bases short and J 2 bases short, with 10 bases between. This CDR3 spans 15 amino acids. The CDR3 protein is CATSRDQGGQETQYF. The DNA of the CDR3 is TGTGCCACCAGCAGAGATCAAGGAGGGCAAGAGACCCAGTACTTC.

The gene calls are TRBV7-9 and TRBJ2-3; unclear D gene. Germline V gene sequence: CDR1 SEHNR, CDR2 FQNEAQ (reference sequence). The CDR3 has 15 residues. V was pared by 5 bases and J by 0 bases, with 12 bases between. The CDR3 sequence is CASSPHSRSTDTQYF. The CDR3 DNA reads as TGTGCCAGCAGCCCTCATTCCAGAAGCACAGATACGCAGTATTTT. The full variable domain, with the rest looked up from reference TRBV7-9 and TRBJ2-3, is DTGVSQNPRHKITKRGQNVTFRCDPISEHNRLYWYRQTLGQGPEFLTYFQNEAQLEKSRLLSDRFSAERPKGSFSTLEIQRTEQGDSAMYLCASSPHSRSTDTQYFGPGTRLTVL.

V gene TRBV6-5 combines with J gene TRBJ1-2; D is perhaps TRBD1 (6 bases). The CDR3 runs to 11 residues. V dropped 11 bases and J dropped 0 bases, with 7 bases sitting between them. Germline V gene data show CDR1 as MNHEY and CDR2 as SVGAGI. The CDR3 bases are TGTGCCGCAGGGGCTAACTATGGCTACACCTTC. It is translated as CAAGANYGYTF.

The chain couples TRBV6-1 to TRBJ1-2, with D possibly being TRBD1 (6 bases). Deletions cut 6 bases from V and 1 base from J, with 15 bases between. This CDR3 has 15 amino acids. The germline CDR1 and CDR2 sequences are MNHNS and SASEGT. The CDR3 is CASRAPGQNNYGYTF. DNA for the CDR3: TGTGCCAGCAGGGCACCGGGACAAAATAACTATGGCTACACCTTC.

The rearrangement joins TRBV11-3 to TRBJ2-5, with 8 nucleotides matching TRBD2. Germline trimming cut 8 bases from V and 2 bases from J; bases unmatched to any gene: 7. The CDR3 covers 14 residues. Germline CDR1 SGHNT, CDR2 YENEEA. The CDR3 DNA is TGTGCCAGCTCACTAGCGGATGAGCAAGAGACCCAGTACTTC. Protein product: CASSLADEQETQYF.

This chain connects TRBV5-1 to TRBJ2-1; TRBD2 aligns across 10 bases. The CDR3 covers 14 residues. The V gene's germline CDR1 is SGHRS and CDR2 YFSETQ. Losses at the gene ends were 5 bases for V and 8 bases for J; bases not matched to a gene: 7. The chain's CDR3 is CASRFSGGQDEQFF. Here the CDR3 DNA reads TGCGCCAGCAGGTTTAGCGGGGGGCAGGATGAGCAGTTCTTC.

The V and J genes are TRBV7-3 and TRBJ1-4; the match to TRBD1 covers 7 bases. In germline, CDR1 is SGHTA, CDR2 FQGTGA. The CDR3 consists of 13 residues. V lost 3 bases, J lost 8 bases, and 3 bases stayed unmatched. The CDR3 reads CASSLNRGEKLFF. The CDR3 DNA is TGTGCCAGCAGCTTGAACAGGGGAGAAAAACTGTTTTTT.

The CDR3 here is CASSSDFGYTF. The CDR3 DNA follows: TGTGCCAGCAGTTCAGACTTTGGCTACACCTTC. The rearrangement uses TRBV28 and TRBJ1-2; D gene uncertain. The CDR3 covers 11 residues. V was cut by 4 bases and J by 7 bases, with 7 bases left in between. The V gene's germline CDR1 is MDHEN and CDR2 SYDVKM.

The DNA of the CDR3 is TGTGCCAGCTCACCCGACAGAGAAGCTTTCTTT. It codes for CASSPDREAFF. The chain uses TRBV18 and TRBJ1-1; maybe TRBD1 (5 bases). The CDR3 length is 11 residues. CDR1 KGHSH and CDR2 LQKENI come from the germline V gene. V was trimmed by 3 bases and J by 8 bases, leaving 7 bases between them.

The V call is TRBV4-2, the J call TRBJ2-7; 8 bases align to TRBD2. The length of the CDR3 is 15 residues. Germline V CDR1 and CDR2: LGHNA, YNFKEQ. J gave up 0 bases and V 1 base, and 2 bases lay outside the gene matches. CDR3 DNA sequence: TGTGCCAGCAGCCAAGTAGCGGGGAGCTCCTACGAGCAGTACTTC. Protein sequence: CASSQVAGSSYEQYF.

This rearrangement joins TRBV3-1 (or the pseudogene TRBV3-2) to TRBJ2-6; TRBD1 is a possible D gene (5 bases). Germline V lookup: CDR1 LGHDT, CDR2 YNNKEL (reference sequence). The V and J ends lost 1 base and 0 bases respectively, with 7 bases between them. The CDR3 has 16 amino acids. CDR3 sequence: CASSQGTPSGANVLTF. For the CDR3, the DNA is TGTGCCAGCAGCCAAGGGACACCCTCTGGGGCCAACGTCCTGACTTTC.